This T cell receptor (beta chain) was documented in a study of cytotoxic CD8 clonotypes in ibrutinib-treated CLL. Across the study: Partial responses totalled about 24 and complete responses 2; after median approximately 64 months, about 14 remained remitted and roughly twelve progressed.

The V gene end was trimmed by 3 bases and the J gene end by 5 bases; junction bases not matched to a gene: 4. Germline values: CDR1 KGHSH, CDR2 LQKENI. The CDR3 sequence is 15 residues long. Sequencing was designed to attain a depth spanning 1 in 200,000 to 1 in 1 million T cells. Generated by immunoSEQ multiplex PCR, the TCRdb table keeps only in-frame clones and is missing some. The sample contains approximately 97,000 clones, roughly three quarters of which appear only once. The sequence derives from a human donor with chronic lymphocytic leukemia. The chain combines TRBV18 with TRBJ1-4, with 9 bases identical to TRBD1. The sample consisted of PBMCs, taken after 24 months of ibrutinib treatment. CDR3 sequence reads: CASSPAGTGNEKLFF. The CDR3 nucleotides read TGTGCCAGCTCACCGGCCGGGACAGGGAATGAAAAACTGTTTTTT.